This T cell receptor (beta chain) was captured in a study of cytomegalovirus exposure and HLA in healthy donors. PCR involved 60 Vbeta and 13 Jbeta primers. Profiled with immunoSEQ multiplex PCR; TCRdb holds only in-frame clones, not every one. Altogether some 120,000 clones are present, over 70% being singletons, with the ten largest covering 2% to 2.5%. This clone appeared a single time. Its cognate antigen is unknown. V dropped 2 bases and J dropped 6; count of bases not matched to a gene: 9. The CDR3 is made up of 15 amino acids. Germline V lookup: CDR1 SGHVS, CDR2 FQNEAQ. Findings and limits, study-wide: In a later analysis, at a false discovery rate of 0.05, roughly 17,000 TCR beta sequences were associated with HLA alleles. Using the classifier, cytomegalovirus status was reportedly diagnosed with high specificity and sensitivity. Later analysis identified a missense DCLRE1C variant that was linked to TCR beta V- and J-gene trimming.

While unrecorded immune exposures were likely, the donors were nominally healthy when sampled. Sequenced sample: PBMCs. The chain is built from TRBV7-8 and TRBJ2-7; 8 bases are shared with TRBD2. The clonotype comes from a woman in her thirties or forties in good health and CMV-seropositive. The CDR3 sequence is CASSLLGGGLAEQYF. The DNA for the CDR3 is TGTGCCAGCAGCTTATTGGGCGGGGGGCTAGCCGAGCAGTACTTC. Full variable domain (outside the CDR3, taken from reference TRBV7-8 and TRBJ2-7): GAGVSQSPRYKVAKRGQDVALRCDPISGHVSLFWYQQALGQGPEFLTYFQNEAQLDKSGLPSDRFFAERPEGSVSTLKIQRTQQEDSAVYLCASSLLGGGLAEQYFGPGTRLTVT.